This T cell receptor (beta chain) comes out of a study of cytomegalovirus exposure and HLA in healthy donors. Study in general: The roughly 100 million unique TCR beta sequences, from 150 million to 200 million T cells, were found by an earlier analysis.

Vbeta (60) and Jbeta (13) primers were used in the PCR. The data were produced by immunoSEQ multiplex PCR, yet TCRdb's version contains in-frame clones alone and is incomplete. The sample includes 150,000 or so clones, roughly 82% of them seen just once. There are 16 residues in the CDR3. Trimming at V came to 4 bases and at J to 7 bases, leaving 14 bases not matched to a gene. Germline assignment: CDR1 MNHNS and CDR2 SASEGT. Points from the study as a whole: Available immune exposure information covered CMV serostatus only. It is likely that the observed cluster of highly shared sequence variants was a sequencing artifact. There were several of the most significant clusters that appeared linked to common viral pathogens in a later analysis.

This clone was seen more than once but under ten times. Its specificity is unknown. The gene calls are TRBV6-1 and TRBJ1-2; 8 bases line up with TRBD1. The sequencing input was PBMCs. The clonotype comes from a young man in good health and CMV-seropositive. The CDR3 reads CASSAHRQGPESGYTF. The DNA for the CDR3 is TGTGCCAGCAGTGCCCATAGACAGGGGCCGGAGTCTGGCTACACCTTC.